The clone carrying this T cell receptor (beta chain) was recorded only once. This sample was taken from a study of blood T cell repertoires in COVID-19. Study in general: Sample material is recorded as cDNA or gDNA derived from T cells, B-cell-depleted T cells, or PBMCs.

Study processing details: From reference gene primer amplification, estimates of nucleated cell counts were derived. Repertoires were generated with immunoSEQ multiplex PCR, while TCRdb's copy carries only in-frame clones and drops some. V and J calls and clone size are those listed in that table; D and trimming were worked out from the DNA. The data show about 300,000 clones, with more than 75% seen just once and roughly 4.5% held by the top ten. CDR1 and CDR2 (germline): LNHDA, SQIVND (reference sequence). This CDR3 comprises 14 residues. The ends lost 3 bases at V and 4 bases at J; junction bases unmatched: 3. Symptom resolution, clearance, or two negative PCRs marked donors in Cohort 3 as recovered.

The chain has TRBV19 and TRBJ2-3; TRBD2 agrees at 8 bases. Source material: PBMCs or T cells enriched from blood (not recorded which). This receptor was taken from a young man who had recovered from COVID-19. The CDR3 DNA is TGTGCCAGTAGTATTGAGGGACTAGCAGATACGCAGTATTTT. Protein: CASSIEGLADTQYF.